Shown below are 15 T cell receptor beta chains from a single sample sequenced in a study of T cell repertoires in cytomegalovirus infection. Their antigen targets remain unknown. MiXCR, applied by TCRdb to the reads, yields one record per CDR3 protein. The table includes 650,000 to 900,000 distinct CDR3 sequences, under 35% detected once. The input for sequencing was cultured CD8+ T cells from PBMCs, taken from culture after CMV antigen stimulation. The receptors derive from a human donor in good health (CMV status not recorded). Some clones in this sample may be carry-over from other donors' samples.

This clonotype has a count of ten or more. The chain combines TRBV7-9 with TRBJ1-4; D unclear. Germline V gene sequence: CDR1 SEHNR, CDR2 FQNEAQ (reference sequence). CDR3 length: 10 residues. The V end lost 4 bases, the J end lost 8 bases, and 2 bases lay between the germline ends. The CDR3 DNA reads TGTGCCAGCAGCTCAGAAAAACTGTTTTTT. Translation gives CASSSEKLFF. Looking up the rest from reference TRBV7-9 and TRBJ1-4 gives the full variable domain: DTGVSQNPRHKITKRGQNVTFRCDPISEHNRLYWYRQTLGQGPEFLTYFQNEAQLEKSRLLSDRFSAERPKGSFSTLEIQRTEQGDSAMYLCASSSEKLFFGSGTQLSVL.

The rearrangement links TRBV6-5 to TRBJ1-1; D remains ambiguous. CDR3 length: 14 amino acids. Germline assignment: CDR1 MNHEY and CDR2 SVGAGI. The V and J ends lost 0 bases and 3 bases respectively, with 8 bases between them. CDR3 sequence: CASSYSPGYTEAFF. In DNA, the CDR3 is TGTGCCAGCAGTTACTCCCCAGGTTACACTGAAGCTTTCTTT.

This clonotype was seen only a few times. The chain carries TRBV6-5 and TRBJ2-7, with D possibly matching TRBD1 (5 bases). V was cut by 6 bases and J by 4 bases, with 16 bases left in between. The length of the CDR3 is 14 residues. Looked up from germline, CDR1 is MNHEY and CDR2 is SVGAGI. CDR3 loop: CASRLGWGNYEQYF. The CDR3 nucleotides are TGTGCCAGCAGGCTCGGGTGGGGCAATTACGAGCAGTACTTC.

This clonotype was seen just once. The chain has TRBV28 and TRBJ1-4; 10 bases are shared with TRBD1. Germline lookup yields CDR1 MDHEN and CDR2 SYDVKM. Trimming removed 3 bases from V and 11 bases from J; junction bases left unmatched: 9. This CDR3 is built from 15 residues. DNA of the CDR3: TGTGCCAGCAGTTTTAGGGGCCAGGACAGGGGGAAACTGTTTTTT. Amino acid sequence: CASSFRGQDRGKLFF.

This sequence joins TRBV27 and TRBJ1-2, with D maybe TRBD1 (5 bases). The CDR3 length is 15 residues. The V end lost 7 bases, the J end lost 5 bases, and 20 bases lay between the germline ends. Germline values: CDR1 MNHEY, CDR2 SMNVEV (reference sequence). The CDR3 nucleotides are TGTGCCAGCAAATTTTCCAGGGAGATGGTTTATGGCTACACCTTC. Its protein is CASKFSREMVYGYTF.

V gene TRBV19 combines with J gene TRBJ2-1; perhaps TRBD2 as D (6 bases). Germline V gene data show CDR1 as LNHDA and CDR2 as SQIVND (reference sequence). The CDR3 sequence is 18 residues long. The V gene lost 0 bases and the J gene lost 1 base, with 16 bases spanning the gap. The CDR3 DNA reads TGTGCCAGTAGTATAGAGGGCCAGGTAGCGGCGTCCTACAATGAGCAGTTCTTC. This sequence encodes CASSIEGQVAASYNEQFF.

Points on this clonotype: This may be a read error: a much more frequent sequence differs by one nucleotide. This chain joins TRBV12-3 or TRBV12-4 and TRBJ1-1; D remains ambiguous. V shed 2 bases and J shed 3 bases, with 7 bases lying between them. The CDR3 sequence is 13 residues long. The CDR3 nucleotides are TGTGCCAGCAGTTTAATCAGGTACACTGAAGCTTTCTTT. Its protein product is CASSLIRYTEAFF.

There are many counts of this clonotype. V usage is TRBV12-3 or TRBV12-4 and J usage is TRBJ2-7, with TRBD2 identical over 7 bases. V lost 3 bases to trimming and J lost 5 bases; unmatched junction nucleotides: 1. This CDR3 spans 12 amino acids. The CDR3 is CASSLGGDEQYF. The CDR3 DNA sequence: TGTGCCAGCAGTTTGGGAGGGGACGAGCAGTACTTC.

This clonotype was observed at least ten times. The chain couples TRBV7-2 to TRBJ1-1, with 7 bases fitting TRBD1. V dropped 2 bases and J dropped 8; count of bases not matched to a gene: 32. This CDR3 has 22 amino acids. From germline, CDR1 is SGHTA and CDR2 FQGNSA. CDR3 DNA: TGTGCCAGCAGCTTACGAGTAAGGGGGAGGTTTAGAGACAGGGTATACTGGGAGGAAGCTTTCTTT. Amino acid sequence: CASSLRVRGRFRDRVYWEEAFF. The variable domain in full, completed from reference TRBV7-2 and TRBJ1-1, reads GAGVSQSPSNKVTEKGKDVELRCDPISGHTALYWYRQSLGQGLEFLIYFQGNSAPDKSGLPSDRFSAERTGGSVSTLTIQRTQQEDSAVYLCASSLRVRGRFRDRVYWEEAFFGQGTRLTVV.

The chain employs TRBV19 and TRBJ2-2, with D hard to call. The ends were cut back, 3 bases at V and 10 bases at J, with 9 bases in the middle. Germline V gives CDR1 LNHDA, CDR2 SQIVND (reference sequence). This CDR3 region has 12 residues. CDR3: CASSMDGVELFF. For the CDR3, the DNA is TGTGCCAGTAGTATGGATGGGGTGGAGCTGTTTTTT. Variable domain in full (rest from reference TRBV19 and TRBJ2-2): DGGITQSPKYLFRKEGQNVTLSCEQNLNHDAMYWYRQDPGQGLRLIYYSQIVNDFQKGDIAEGYSVSREKKESFPLTVTSAQKNPTAFYLCASSMDGVELFFGEGSRLTVL.

This chain connects TRBV4-3 to TRBJ2-3; D may be TRBD2 (7 bases). The V and J ends lost 4 bases and 6 bases respectively, with 11 bases between them. This CDR3 contains 13 residues. From germline, CDR1 is LGHNA and CDR2 YSLEER. This CDR3 is CASSPGGRDTQYF. CDR3 sequence (DNA): TGCGCCAGCAGCCCGGGGGGCCGGGATACGCAGTATTTT.

V usage is TRBV6-1 and J usage is TRBJ2-1; D gene unclear. V dropped 1 base and J dropped 11 bases, with 12 bases sitting between them. There are 13 residues in the CDR3. Germline V gene lookup returns CDR1 MNHNS and CDR2 SASEGT. CDR3 DNA: TGTGCCAGCAGTGAAGGCACAGTTGCTCAGCAGTTCTTC. This encodes CASSEGTVAQQFF.

This clonotype was seen a few times. This chain connects TRBV7-8 to TRBJ1-5; D may be TRBD1 (6 bases). Trimming pared 5 bases from V and 6 bases from J, leaving 17 bases between. Per germline, CDR1 SGHVS and CDR2 FQNEAQ. The CDR3 contains 15 residues. CDR3 loop: CASSPGGGASQPQHF. The DNA of the CDR3 is TGTGCCAGCAGCCCCGGCGGGGGCGCGAGTCAGCCCCAGCATTTT.

This clonotype has a handful of counts. V usage is TRBV4-1 and J usage is TRBJ1-5; D unclear. Trimming pared 3 bases from V and 3 bases from J, leaving 12 bases between. The CDR3 loop spans 15 amino acids. Looked up from germline, CDR1 is MGHRA and CDR2 is YSYEKL. The CDR3 spells CASSHYRAPNQPQHF. DNA of the CDR3: TGCGCCAGCAGCCACTACCGGGCCCCCAATCAGCCCCAGCATTTT.

This chain uses TRBV9 with TRBJ2-5; 8 bases line up with TRBD2. This CDR3 is 15 amino acids long. Trimming cost V 0 bases and J 4 bases; bases outside gene matches: 5. Germline loops: CDR1 SGDLS, CDR2 YYNGEE. CDR3 sequence reads: CASSVAGGLAETQYF. The CDR3 DNA sequence: TGTGCCAGCAGCGTAGCGGGGGGGCTGGCAGAGACCCAGTACTTC.